Listed here are 15 T cell receptor beta chains from one sample, sequenced in a study of cytomegalovirus exposure and HLA in healthy donors (dated 2017 in TCRdb). Libraries were built with the immunoSEQ multiplex PCR assay. A mixture of 60 forward primers for TCR Vbeta segments and 13 reverse primers for TCR Jbeta segments was used in the multiplex PCR. Held by TCRdb, this immuneACCESS table contains in-frame sequences only and omits some clones. Under half of the omission traces to an unresolved V gene where checked; the cause of the rest is unknown. The sample table shows around 190,000 clones, and approximately 86% are seen once. The ten largest clonotypes hold less than 0.4% of the sample. The sample comprised PBMCs. These receptors all stem from a woman aged 30 to 39 in good health and CMV-seronegative.

The genes are TRBV6-6 and TRBJ2-3, with D perhaps matching TRBD2 (7 bases). The CDR3 contains 15 residues. Germline assignment: CDR1 MNHNY and CDR2 SVGAGI (reference sequence). Deletions cut 2 bases from V and 3 bases from J, with 12 bases between. CDR3 DNA sequence: TGTGCCAGCAGTTACGGGGGGGGCAGTACAGATACGCAGTATTTT. Its protein is CASSYGGGSTDTQYF.

This clone occurred once. The chain couples TRBV25-1 to TRBJ1-2; D not certain. CDR3 length equals 15 residues. The germline gives CDR1 MGHDK, CDR2 SYGVNS. Trimming left V 1 base short and J 5 bases short, with 14 bases between. In nucleotides, the CDR3 is TGTGCCAGCAGTGAATCTCCCCGAGGGATATATGGCTACACCTTC. Amino acid sequence: CASSESPRGIYGYTF.

J is TRBJ2-2 and V is TRBV5-1; perhaps TRBD2 as D (5 bases). V was pared by 3 bases and J by 0 bases, with 15 bases between. CDR1 is SGHRS, CDR2 YFSETQ, per germline. The CDR3 spans 17 residues. In DNA, the CDR3 is TGCGCCAGCAGCTCCGATCTAGCAAGAGCGAACACCGGGGAGCTGTTTTTT. Residues: CASSSDLARANTGELFF.

V is TRBV7-3 and J is TRBJ2-2; D gene uncertain. Germline CDR1 and CDR2: SGHTA and FQGTGA. The CDR3 is 13 residues long. The V and J ends lost 1 base and 4 bases respectively, with 4 bases between them. CDR3 coding DNA: TGTGCCAGCAGCTTAATCGTCACCGGGGAGCTGTTTTTT. Translated: CASSLIVTGELFF. Supplemented by reference TRBV7-3 and TRBJ2-2, the full variable domain reads GAGVSQTPSNKVTEKGKYVELRCDPISGHTALYWYRQSLGQGPEFLIYFQGTGAADDSGLPNDRFFAVRPEGSVSTLKIQRTERGDSAVYLCASSLIVTGELFFGEGSRLTVL.

The rearrangement links TRBV7-2 to TRBJ2-7; TRBD2 might be the D (6 bases). The CDR3 has 16 residues. Per the germline V gene, CDR1 is SGHTA and CDR2 is FQGNSA. The V end lost 3 bases, the J end lost 3 bases, and 18 bases lay between the germline ends. The CDR3 sequence: CASSFIGGRRDYEQYF. CDR3 DNA sequence: TGTGCCAGCAGCTTTATTGGGGGGAGGAGAGACTACGAGCAGTACTTC.

The DNA of the CDR3 is TGTGCCAGCAGCTTAGAGGGGGGTAGCGTGGCCGGGGAGCTGTTTTTT. It translates to CASSLEGGSVAGELFF. This sequence joins TRBV11-2 and TRBJ2-2, with a possible D match to TRBD2 (6 bases). This CDR3 spans 16 amino acids. Germline CDR1 SGHAT, CDR2 FQNNGV. V was shortened by 0 bases and J by 6 bases, with 14 bases between the two germline ends.

The genes are TRBV9 and TRBJ1-3; perhaps TRBD1 as D (5 bases). The V end lost 4 bases, the J end lost 3 bases, and 14 bases lay between the germline ends. From germline, CDR1 is SGDLS and CDR2 YYNGEE. CDR3 size: 15 residues. Written as DNA, the CDR3 is TGTGCCAGCAGCCCTCAGGGCCCACTTGGAAACACCATATATTTT. Translation: CASSPQGPLGNTIYF. Drawing the rest from reference TRBV9 and TRBJ1-3, the complete variable domain is DSGVTQTPKHLITATGQRVTLRCSPRSGDLSVYWYQQSLDQGLQFLIQYYNGEERAKGNILERFSAQQFPDLHSELNLSSLELGDSALYFCASSPQGPLGNTIYFGEGSWLTVV.

V usage is TRBV6-1 and J usage is TRBJ2-5; D is undetermined. The end of the DNA is better explained by TRBJ2-7, so the J call may be wrong. The CDR3 extends over 14 amino acids. The germline gives CDR1 MNHNS, CDR2 SASEGT. The CDR3: CASSIYRRPYEQYF. Written as DNA, the CDR3 is TGTGCCAGCAGTATCTACCGGAGACCCTACGAGCAGTACTTC.

This sequence joins TRBV6-5 and TRBJ2-2; the D is unclear. Trimming left V 5 bases short and J 4 bases short, with 11 bases between. Per the germline V gene, CDR1 is MNHEY and CDR2 is SVGAGI. The CDR3 is made up of 14 amino acids. CDR3: CASSRLVITGELFF. In nucleotides, the CDR3 is TGTGCCAGCAGTAGACTCGTGATCACCGGGGAGCTGTTTTTT.

The rearrangement uses TRBV6-1 and TRBJ2-1; 9 bases are shared with TRBD2. This CDR3 contains 15 residues. V was pared by 4 bases and J by 9 bases, with 10 bases of the junction left unmatched. The germline CDR1 and CDR2 sequences are MNHNS and SASEGT. CDR3 sequence: CASSVSGTSLGEQFF. The CDR3 coding sequence is TGTGCCAGCAGTGTATCCGGGACTAGCCTCGGTGAGCAGTTCTTC.

The chain couples TRBV2 to TRBJ2-7; TRBD2 might be the D (5 bases). Germline V gene lookup returns CDR1 SNHLY and CDR2 FYNNEI. With 7 bases removed from V and 6 bases from J, the gap between germline ends came to 22 bases. This CDR3 contains 15 residues. The CDR3 coding sequence is TGTGCCAGCACCTTAGCCCCCCAGACGGGAATCGAGCAGTACTTC. Its protein product is CASTLAPQTGIEQYF.

This clone was recorded once. The chain couples TRBV9 to TRBJ2-7, with D perhaps TRBD2 (7 bases). CDR3 length equals 15 residues. From germline, CDR1 is SGDLS and CDR2 YYNGEE. Trimming removed 0 bases at V and 5 bases at J, with 15 bases between. DNA of the CDR3: TGTGCCAGCAGCGTAGGGGGGGGCGCTGGGGACGAGCAGTACTTC. Translation gives CASSVGGGAGDEQYF.

The CDR3 sequence: CASSLAGIGGYTF. CDR3 coding DNA: TGTGCCAGCAGCTTGGCAGGGATTGGGGGCTACACCTTC. This chain links TRBV5-4 with TRBJ1-2; perhaps TRBD1 as D (5 bases). The ends were cut back, 0 bases at V and 8 bases at J, with 11 bases in the middle. Per the germline V gene, CDR1 is SGHNT and CDR2 is YYREEE (reference sequence). The CDR3 runs 13 residues. Filled out from reference TRBV5-4 and TRBJ1-2, the complete variable domain reads ETGVTQSPTHLIKTRGQQVTLRCSSQSGHNTVSWYQQALGQGPQFIFQYYREEENGRGNFPPRFSGLQFPNYSSELNVNALELDDSALYLCASSLAGIGGYTFGSGTRLTVV.

The sample holds one count of this clone. The chain combines TRBV27 with TRBJ2-2; TRBD2 aligns across 9 bases. Germline V gene sequence: CDR1 MNHEY, CDR2 SMNVEV (reference sequence). CDR3 length equals 21 residues. Germline trimming cut 6 bases from V and 4 bases from J; bases unmatched to any gene: 24. The CDR3 spells CASSPRFPGSGGALGTGELFF. In DNA form, the CDR3 reads TGTGCCAGCAGCCCGCGTTTTCCCGGTAGCGGGGGTGCCCTAGGCACCGGGGAGCTGTTTTTT.

This rearrangement joins TRBV11-2 to TRBJ1-2, with D tentatively TRBD1 (5 bases). The CDR3 runs 14 residues. Germline V gives CDR1 SGHAT, CDR2 FQNNGV. The V gene lost 1 base and the J gene lost 3 bases, with 9 bases spanning the gap. The CDR3 region has the DNA TGTGCCAGCAGCTTAGGACCCAGGGACTATGGCTACACCTTC. Translating it yields CASSLGPRDYGYTF.